Following are 14 T cell receptor beta chains from one sample sequenced in a study of T cell repertoires in cytomegalovirus infection. TCRdb reanalysed the reads using MiXCR and keeps one entry per CDR3 protein. The sample has some 940,000 distinct CDR3 sequences, roughly 31% seen once. Their cognate antigens are unknown. This sample comprised cultured CD8+ T cells from PBMCs, obtained from culture after CMV antigen stimulation. Receptor source: a human donor in good health (CMV status not recorded). Some clones in this sample may be carry-over from other donors' samples.

This clonotype has at least ten counts. V is TRBV12-3 or TRBV12-4 and J is TRBJ1-5, with unresolved D. V shed 3 bases and J shed 3 bases, with 9 bases lying between them. The CDR3 totals 14 residues. The CDR3 loop reads CASSFNSVNQPQHF. DNA for the CDR3: TGTGCCAGCAGTTTCAACAGCGTCAATCAGCCCCAGCATTTT.

This chain joins TRBV25-1 and TRBJ2-1; unclear D gene. V was clipped by 1 base and J by 10 bases, with 11 bases between them. Germline-derived CDR1 and CDR2 are MGHDK and SYGVNS. The CDR3 is made up of 13 amino acids. This CDR3 reads CASSESFVGEQFF. CDR3 sequence (DNA): TGTGCCAGCAGTGAATCCTTTGTAGGGGAGCAGTTCTTC.

V and J are TRBV12-3 or TRBV12-4 and TRBJ2-6, with TRBD1 matching over 8 bases. V lost 6 bases and J lost 1; bases outside the gene matches: 14. CDR3 size: 19 residues. CDR3 coding DNA: TGTGCCAGCAGCCCAGGGCCAGGGGGCGCCGGGTCTGGGGCCAACGTCCTGACTTTC. This gives the protein CASSPGPGGAGSGANVLTF.

The CDR3 DNA is TGTGCCAGCTCCCCCTCCTGGGGGGATAATTCACCCCTCCACTTT. It translates to CASSPSWGDNSPLHF. The chain links TRBV18 to TRBJ1-6; weak D call: TRBD1 (5 bases). Germline CDR1 reads KGHSH; CDR2 reads LQKENI. V was shortened by 6 bases and J by 5 bases, with 14 bases between the two germline ends. The CDR3 consists of 15 residues.

This clonotype was seen a single time. The chain links TRBV20-1 to TRBJ1-2; D call uncertain. Germline V gene data show CDR1 as DFQATT and CDR2 as SNEGSKA (reference sequence). Trimming stripped 0 bases from V and 9 bases from J, with 14 bases between. The CDR3 extends over 13 amino acids. The CDR3 DNA is TGCAGTGCTAGAGATCTCAGTGTAGTAAGCTACACCTTC. It is translated as CSARDLSVVSYTF.

There are a few counts of this clonotype. This chain connects TRBV19 to TRBJ2-3, with D perhaps being TRBD1 or TRBD2 (5 bases each). The length of the CDR3 is 14 residues. Germline CDR1 reads LNHDA; CDR2 reads SQIVND (reference sequence). V was pared by 5 bases and J by 6 bases, with 15 bases between. The CDR3 DNA follows: TGTGCCAGTAGTTCACAGATCGGGGCGGATACGCAGTATTTT. Its protein is CASSSQIGADTQYF.

The chain uses TRBV4-1 and TRBJ1-2; 8 bases match TRBD1. Germline CDR1 and CDR2: MGHRA and YSYEKL. The CDR3 runs 15 residues. V was pared by 4 bases and J by 4 bases, with 8 bases of the junction left unmatched. The CDR3 DNA reads TGCGCCAGCAGCCCTGGACAGGGCTTTACCTATGGCTACACCTTC. Amino acids: CASSPGQGFTYGYTF.

The rearrangement uses TRBV2 and TRBJ1-5; TRBD1 aligns across 8 bases. J was trimmed by 0 bases and V by 2 bases; bases with no gene match: 12. The CDR3 contains 19 residues. CDR1 is SNHLY and CDR2 is FYNNEI in the germline V gene. CDR3 sequence: CASSETRTGQLDSNQPQHF. Here the CDR3 DNA reads TGTGCCAGCAGTGAAACTCGGACAGGGCAGTTAGATAGCAATCAGCCCCAGCATTTT.

The V gene is TRBV6-5, the J gene TRBJ2-1; 11 bases fit TRBD1. Germline V gene lookup returns CDR1 MNHEY and CDR2 SVGAGI. Trimming at V came to 5 bases and at J to 6 bases, leaving 6 bases not matched to a gene. The CDR3 extends over 15 amino acids. The CDR3 nucleotides are TGTGCCAGCAGTGAGGACAGGGGGCCTTCCAATGAGCAGTTCTTC. Its translation: CASSEDRGPSNEQFF.

This clonotype came up many times. The V call is TRBV7-9, the J call TRBJ2-1; D may be TRBD1 or TRBD2 (5 bases each). Between the trimmed V and J ends, which lost 0 bases and 10 bases, there was a span of 19 bases. The CDR3 totals 16 residues. Looked up from germline, CDR1 is SEHNR and CDR2 is FQNEAQ (reference sequence). CDR3: CASSLAPGTFIGEQFF. In DNA form, the CDR3 reads TGTGCCAGCAGCTTAGCCCCCGGGACCTTCATTGGGGAGCAGTTCTTC.

This clonotype was observed once. The rearrangement links TRBV5-5 to TRBJ1-3; perhaps TRBD1 as D (6 bases). Germline CDR1 and CDR2: SGHKS and YYEKEE (reference sequence). V lost 3 bases and J lost 0, with 16 bases in between. CDR3 size: 17 residues. CDR3 bases: TGTGCCAGCAGCTCGGGGCTGACAGGAAGCTCTGGAAACACCATATATTTT. Translating it yields CASSSGLTGSSGNTIYF.

This clonotype came up many times. The chain couples TRBV7-8 to TRBJ2-1, with D possibly being TRBD1 or TRBD2 (5 bases each). CDR1 SGHVS and CDR2 FQNEAQ come from the germline V gene. The CDR3 has 17 amino acids. The V gene lost 4 bases and the J gene lost 2 bases, with 18 bases spanning the gap. CDR3 loop: CASSSPSSGTPYNEQFF. The CDR3 DNA reads TGTGCCAGCAGCTCCCCTTCGTCGGGGACCCCCTACAATGAGCAGTTCTTC.

V and J are TRBV12-3 or TRBV12-4 and TRBJ1-2; weak D call: TRBD1 (5 bases). Trimming removed 5 bases from V and 5 bases from J, with 15 bases in between. This CDR3 has 14 residues. DNA of the CDR3: TGTGCCAGCAGTCCCGAAGGGGATGCGTATGGCTACACCTTC. The encoded protein is CASSPEGDAYGYTF.

J is TRBJ2-1 and V is TRBV14; D unclear. Trimming cost V 4 bases and J 5 bases, with 15 bases left between them. This CDR3 is built from 15 residues. Germline values: CDR1 SGHDN, CDR2 FVKESK. The CDR3 reads CASSLRRVKDNEQFF. The CDR3 DNA reads as TGTGCCAGCAGCCTCAGAAGGGTTAAGGACAATGAGCAGTTCTTC.